This entry lists 25 T cell receptor beta chains sequenced from one sample in a study of shared clonotypes between healthy human individuals. Here immunoSEQ multiplex PCR was the method, and the copy in TCRdb shows in-frame clones only, minus some. Here the sample spans 850,000 to 1,200,000 clones, about 77% being singletons. Sequenced sample: memory CD4+ T cells sorted from blood. The subset is: CD45RA-negative fraction. These receptors all stem from a man younger than 30 in good health.

This clone was seen more than once but under ten times. J is TRBJ1-2 and V is TRBV6-4; D ambiguous. The V gene's germline CDR1 is MRHNA and CDR2 SNTAGT. The V and J ends lost 0 bases and 3 bases respectively, with 17 bases between them. The length of the CDR3 is 17 residues. DNA of the CDR3: TGTGCCAGCAGTGACTCTACGGCACCCAAGGGCGACTATGGCTACACCTTC. Residues: CASSDSTAPKGDYGYTF.

The chain links TRBV18 to TRBJ2-5; 7 nucleotides align to TRBD1. Losses at the gene ends were 1 base for V and 1 base for J; bases not matched to a gene: 6. Germline V gene data show CDR1 as KGHSH and CDR2 as LQKENI. The CDR3 length is 16 residues. The CDR3 DNA reads TGTGCCAGCTCACCACGGACAGGACGCACCCAAGAGACCCAGTACTTC. This codes for CASSPRTGRTQETQYF.

V gene TRBV2 combines with J gene TRBJ2-5, with TRBD2 identical over 9 bases. Germline V CDR1 and CDR2: SNHLY, FYNNEI. Trimming removed 4 bases from V and 0 bases from J; junction bases left unmatched: 18. The CDR3 runs 20 residues. CDR3 bases: TGTGCCAGCAGTGTCCTTATCCGCGGGGGGGCGAGATCATACCAAGAGACCCAGTACTTC. Amino acids: CASSVLIRGGARSYQETQYF.

The V gene is TRBV6-1, the J gene TRBJ2-7; 10 bases are a match to TRBD2. V trimming: 7 bases; J trimming: 1 base; junction bases outside the gene matches: 7. Germline assignment: CDR1 MNHNS and CDR2 SASEGT. This CDR3 is 15 amino acids long. CDR3: CASTPAGGLSYEQYF. In DNA, the CDR3 is TGTGCCAGCACTCCAGCGGGGGGGCTTTCCTACGAGCAGTACTTC.

This rearrangement joins TRBV5-4 to TRBJ2-7, with TRBD1 identical over 8 bases. V dropped 0 bases and J dropped 6; count of bases not matched to a gene: 5. This CDR3 contains 14 residues. Germline CDR1 SGHNT, CDR2 YYREEE (reference sequence). The CDR3 DNA is TGTGCCAGCAGCTTGGACAGGGGGTATGGCGAGCAGTACTTC. Translating gives CASSLDRGYGEQYF.

V gene TRBV18 combines with J gene TRBJ1-5; D not certain. The CDR3 is 15 residues long. V lost 2 bases and J lost 0, with 8 bases in between. Germline loops: CDR1 KGHSH, CDR2 LQKENI. In DNA, the CDR3 is TGTGCCAGCTCACCAGGTCCTAATAGCAATCAGCCCCAGCATTTT. Translated, it gives CASSPGPNSNQPQHF.

The rearrangement uses TRBV19 and TRBJ2-1; maybe TRBD2 (6 bases). Trimming took off 5 bases at V and 2 bases at J, with 13 bases between the two ends. Germline V gives CDR1 LNHDA, CDR2 SQIVND (reference sequence). This CDR3 has 15 residues. CDR3 nucleotides: TGTGCCAGTAGTCTGGGGCGGGGCCCCTACAATGAGCAGTTCTTC. It specifies CASSLGRGPYNEQFF.

This clone has just a few counts. The chain recombines TRBV10-1 with TRBJ1-1; D possibly corresponds to TRBD1 (5 bases). V lost 3 bases and J lost 2, with 16 bases in between. This CDR3 has 16 residues. In germline, CDR1 is WNHNN, CDR2 SYGVQD (reference sequence). This CDR3 is CASSDGRFRGNTEAFF. The CDR3 region has the DNA TGCGCCAGCAGTGATGGTCGTTTTAGGGGAAACACTGAAGCTTTCTTT.

This rearrangement joins TRBV7-9 to TRBJ2-2; possible D gene TRBD1, 5 bases. The V and J ends lost 7 bases and 6 bases respectively, with 21 bases between them. The CDR3 extends over 16 amino acids. Germline-derived CDR1 and CDR2 are SEHNR and FQNEAQ (reference sequence). The CDR3 nucleotides are TGTGCCAGCACCCTTTTCTGGGGCATGGAAGCCGGGGAGCTGTTTTTT. Its translation: CASTLFWGMEAGELFF.

V and J are TRBV14 and TRBJ2-5; no clear D gene. Germline values: CDR1 SGHDN, CDR2 FVKESK. The CDR3 runs 11 residues. Trimming shortened V by 2 bases and J by 5 bases, and 3 bases separated the two germline ends. For the CDR3, the DNA is TGTGCCAGCAGCCAATATGAGACCCAGTACTTC. As protein: CASSQYETQYF.

The chain links TRBV6-5 to TRBJ2-7, with D possibly matching TRBD2 (6 bases). Trimming cost V 6 bases and J 2 bases, with 14 bases left between them. This CDR3 has 14 amino acids. In germline, CDR1 is MNHEY, CDR2 SVGAGI. CDR3: CASRQGGGTYEQYF. CDR3 DNA: TGTGCCAGCAGGCAAGGCGGAGGGACCTACGAGCAGTACTTC.

The chain employs TRBV7-8 and TRBJ2-1; TRBD2 matches at 7 bases. The trim removed 5 bases at V and 0 bases at J, leaving 13 bases unmatched. Germline-derived CDR1 and CDR2 are SGHVS and FQNEAQ. The CDR3 totals 18 residues. The CDR3 sequence: CASSLEWRASGSYNEQFF. The CDR3 DNA sequence: TGTGCCAGCAGCCTAGAGTGGCGGGCTAGCGGCTCCTACAATGAGCAGTTCTTC.

This clone was counted once. V and J are TRBV18 and TRBJ1-4, with D maybe TRBD1 (5 bases). Germline lookup yields CDR1 KGHSH and CDR2 LQKENI. V was trimmed by 5 bases and J by 3 bases, leaving 13 bases between them. The CDR3 sequence is 15 residues long. The CDR3 DNA reads as TGTGCCAGCTCATTTCTGCAGGGAGCTAATGAAAAACTGTTTTTT. Translation gives CASSFLQGANEKLFF.

This chain uses TRBV5-1 with TRBJ1-3, with D possibly being TRBD1 (6 bases). CDR3 length equals 15 residues. V gave up 9 bases and J gave up 0 bases, with 16 bases separating them. Germline-derived CDR1 and CDR2 are SGHRS and YFSETQ. The chain's CDR3 is CAIRGGEHSGNTIYF. The CDR3, as DNA: TGCGCCATCCGAGGGGGGGAACACTCTGGAAACACCATATATTTT.

The J gene is TRBJ2-7, the V gene TRBV27, with a possible D match to TRBD2 (6 bases). The CDR3 covers 13 residues. CDR1 is MNHEY and CDR2 is SMNVEV in the germline V gene (reference sequence). Trimming removed 2 bases from V and 3 bases from J, with 8 bases in between. CDR3 sequence: CASSLRRDYEQYF. CDR3 nucleotide sequence: TGTGCCAGCAGTTTAAGGAGGGACTACGAGCAGTACTTC.

The V call is TRBV5-1, the J call TRBJ1-2; 8 bases map to TRBD1. Germline V gives CDR1 SGHRS, CDR2 YFSETQ. The CDR3 has 13 amino acids. The V segment lost 5 bases and the J segment 4 bases; nucleotides outside the gene matches: 4. CDR3: CASRSDRGYGYTF. In DNA, the CDR3 is TGCGCCAGCAGAAGTGACAGGGGCTATGGCTACACCTTC.

In the case of this clone: Other DNA variants within this sample encode the same CDR3. The V and J genes are TRBV18 and TRBJ1-3, with TRBD1 matching 8 bases. This CDR3 has 16 residues. The V and J ends lost 3 bases and 0 bases, in that order; junction bases with no gene match: 4. Germline lookup yields CDR1 KGHSH and CDR2 LQKENI. The CDR3 region has the DNA TGTGCCAGCTCACCTCTGGGACAGGTCTCTGGAAACACCATATATTTT. Translated: CASSPLGQVSGNTIYF.

The genes are TRBV4-1 and TRBJ2-7; 7 bases map to TRBD1. Germline V gene lookup returns CDR1 MGHRA and CDR2 YSYEKL. V was clipped by 0 bases and J by 1 base; unmatched bases: 6. CDR3 length: 16 residues. CDR3 sequence: CASSQDLGRGSYEQYF. In DNA, the CDR3 is TGCGCCAGCAGCCAAGATCTGGGCAGGGGGTCCTACGAGCAGTACTTC.

This clone was observed a handful of times. This rearrangement joins TRBV9 to TRBJ2-5; 13 bases agree with TRBD2. The CDR3 spans 17 residues. Germline V CDR1 and CDR2: SGDLS, YYNGEE. The junction had 5 bases not matched to a gene; V was cut back by 3 bases and J by 0 bases. CDR3 sequence: CASSAGTSGTYQETQYF. CDR3 nucleotide sequence: TGTGCCAGCAGCGCCGGGACTAGCGGGACGTACCAAGAGACCCAGTACTTC.

This clone appeared a single time. The chain carries TRBV10-1 and TRBJ2-1; TRBD2 matches at 13 bases. CDR3 size: 15 residues. Per germline, CDR1 WNHNN and CDR2 SYGVQD (reference sequence). With 4 bases clipped from V and 4 bases from J, the junction kept 1 base outside the gene matches. CDR3 sequence (DNA): TGCGCCAGCAGTGGGGGACTAGCGGGGTACAATGAGCAGTTCTTC. Protein product: CASSGGLAGYNEQFF.

This clone occurred a few times. At the DNA level, this CDR3 is encoded by other sequences in the same sample as well. The chain carries TRBV2 and TRBJ2-3; D is uncertain. V lost 4 bases to trimming and J lost 1 base, with 3 bases between them. Germline V gene sequence: CDR1 SNHLY, CDR2 FYNNEI. The CDR3 totals 12 residues. CDR3: CASSVGTDTQYF. CDR3 coding DNA: TGTGCCAGCAGTGTGGGCACAGATACGCAGTATTTT.

In its sample, this clone was seen a few times. This sequence joins TRBV30 and TRBJ1-4; 7 bases fit TRBD1. The CDR3 extends over 14 amino acids. The J segment lost 6 bases and the V segment lost 4 bases, leaving 8 bases of the junction unmatched. CDR1 and CDR2 (germline): GTSNPN, SVGIG (reference sequence). DNA for the CDR3: TGTGCCTGGAAGAAGACAGGGCTGGATGAAAAACTGTTTTTT. This translates into CAWKKTGLDEKLFF.

J is TRBJ1-2 and V is TRBV10-3, with D uncertain. The CDR3 is made up of 16 amino acids. Trimming left V 4 bases short and J 8 bases short, with 23 bases between. Germline loops: CDR1 ENHRY, CDR2 SYGVKD. The chain's CDR3 is CAISASGPKGKGGYTF. DNA of the CDR3: TGTGCCATCAGTGCGTCCGGCCCTAAGGGTAAGGGAGGCTACACCTTC.

The chain carries TRBV5-6 and TRBJ1-4; D is unclear. This CDR3 spans 17 amino acids. Trimming took off 4 bases at V and 6 bases at J, with 22 bases between the two ends. Germline V gives CDR1 SGHDT, CDR2 YYEEEE. CDR3 DNA: TGTGCCAGCAGCCCTGTGGGGATTGGGCAGCACGATGAAAAACTGTTTTTT. Its translation: CASSPVGIGQHDEKLFF.

The chain is built from TRBV6-1 and TRBJ1-1; D gene unclear. CDR1 is MNHNS, CDR2 SASEGT, per germline. This CDR3 is 15 amino acids long. The V end was cut by 2 bases, the J end by 1 base, with 11 bases between. In DNA form, the CDR3 reads TGTGCCAGCAGTGAACTCACCCAGTGGAACACTGAAGCTTTCTTT. Its protein product is CASSELTQWNTEAFF.